Sequencing of this T cell receptor (beta chain) was carried out in a study of regulatory T cells in long-lasting Graves disease. Time point defined: newly diagnosed GD, antithyroid drugs for less than 3 months. TCR sequences were obtained from RNA taken from PBMCs. Findings and caveats of the study: Among samples with persistent disease, TRBV28, TRBJ1-2 and TRBJ2-5 were favored.

This CDR3 comprises 15 residues. From germline, CDR1 is MNHEY and CDR2 SMNVEV (reference sequence). J lost 3 bases, V lost 5 bases, and 2 bases had no gene match. Remarks on this clonotype: Its antigen is currently unknown.

Combining iRepertoire HTBI primers with Arm-PCR of CDR3 regions, the authors built TCR beta libraries. Each CDR3 protein gets one entry after TCRdb re-called the multiplex PCR reads with MiXCR. The sample has 550,000 to 700,000 distinct CDR3 sequences, more than 15% seen once. In addition, the sample was reused for a study of T cells in Graves' hyperthyroidism and ophthalmopathy. This second study notes: Every diagnosis used clinical symptoms, serum thyroxine and TRAb, thyroid ultrasound and orbital computed tomography. The primer set for the first-round RT-PCR of the TCR CDR3 was HTBI. Stable hyperthyroidism and ophthalmopathy were separated using 13 V-J signatures.

This TCR was recovered from a young man with Graves disease. The chain uses TRBV27 and TRBJ2-2; TRBD2 aligns across 11 bases. The sequencing here drew on peripheral blood mononuclear cells (PBMCs), taken at new diagnosis, from a patient treated with antithyroid drugs. The CDR3 protein is CASSQLAGDTGELFF. Written as DNA, the CDR3 is TGTGCCAGCAGTCAACTAGCGGGAGACACCGGGGAGCTGTTTTTT.